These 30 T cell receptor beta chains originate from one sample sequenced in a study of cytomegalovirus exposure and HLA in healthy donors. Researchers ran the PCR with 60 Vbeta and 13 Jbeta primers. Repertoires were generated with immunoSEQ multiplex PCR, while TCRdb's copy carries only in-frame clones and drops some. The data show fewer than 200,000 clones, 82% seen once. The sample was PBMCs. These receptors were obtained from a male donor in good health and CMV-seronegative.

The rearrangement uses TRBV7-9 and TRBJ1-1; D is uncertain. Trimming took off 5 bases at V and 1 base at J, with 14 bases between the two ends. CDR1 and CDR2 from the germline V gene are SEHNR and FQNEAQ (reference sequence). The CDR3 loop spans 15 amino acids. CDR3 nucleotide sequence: TGTGCCAGCAGCCCATCGGGGTCCGGGAACACTGAAGCTTTCTTT. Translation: CASSPSGSGNTEAFF. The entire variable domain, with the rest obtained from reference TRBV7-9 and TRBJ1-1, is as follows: DTGVSQNPRHKITKRGQNVTFRCDPISEHNRLYWYRQTLGQGPEFLTYFQNEAQLEKSRLLSDRFSAERPKGSFSTLEIQRTEQGDSAMYLCASSPSGSGNTEAFFGQGTRLTVV.

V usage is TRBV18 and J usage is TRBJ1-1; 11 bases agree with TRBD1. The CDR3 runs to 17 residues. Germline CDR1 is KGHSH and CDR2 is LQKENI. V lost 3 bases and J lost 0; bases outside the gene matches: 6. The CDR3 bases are TGTGCCAGCTCACCTGTAGGGACAGGGGGATTGAACACTGAAGCTTTCTTT. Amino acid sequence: CASSPVGTGGLNTEAFF.

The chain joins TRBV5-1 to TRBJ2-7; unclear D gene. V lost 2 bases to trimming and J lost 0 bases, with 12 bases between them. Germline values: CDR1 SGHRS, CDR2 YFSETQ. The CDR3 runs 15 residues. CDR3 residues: CASSFMRPSSYEQYF. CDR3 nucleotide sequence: TGCGCCAGCAGCTTTATGCGACCTAGCTCCTACGAGCAGTACTTC.

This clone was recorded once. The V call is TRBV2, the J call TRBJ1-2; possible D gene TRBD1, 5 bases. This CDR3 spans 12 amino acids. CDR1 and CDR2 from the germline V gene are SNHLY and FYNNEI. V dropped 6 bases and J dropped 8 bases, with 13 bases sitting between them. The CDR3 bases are TGTGCCAGCAGGATGGGGCCGGAGGGCTACACCTTC. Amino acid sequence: CASRMGPEGYTF.

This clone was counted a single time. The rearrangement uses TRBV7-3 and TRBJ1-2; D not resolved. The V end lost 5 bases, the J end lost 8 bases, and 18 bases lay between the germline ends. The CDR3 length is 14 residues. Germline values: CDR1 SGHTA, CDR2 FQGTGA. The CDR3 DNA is TGTGCCAGCAGCCCCGGGGTGGGTCAATGGGGCTACACCTTC. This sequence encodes CASSPGVGQWGYTF.

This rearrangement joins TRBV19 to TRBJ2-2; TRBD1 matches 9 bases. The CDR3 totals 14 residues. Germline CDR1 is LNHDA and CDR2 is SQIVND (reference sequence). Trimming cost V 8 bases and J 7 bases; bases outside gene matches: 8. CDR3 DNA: TGTGCCAGTTCCGGGACAGGGCTTGGCGGGGAGCTGTTTTTT. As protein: CASSGTGLGGELFF.

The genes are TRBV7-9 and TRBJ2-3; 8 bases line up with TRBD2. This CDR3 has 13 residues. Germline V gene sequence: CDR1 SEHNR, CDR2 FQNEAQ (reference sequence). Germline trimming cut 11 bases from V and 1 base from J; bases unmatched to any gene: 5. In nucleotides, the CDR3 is TGTGCCCGGGAGGGTCCCGGCACAGATACGCAGTATTTT. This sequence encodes CAREGPGTDTQYF. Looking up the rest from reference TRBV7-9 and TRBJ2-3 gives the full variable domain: DTGVSQNPRHKITKRGQNVTFRCDPISEHNRLYWYRQTLGQGPEFLTYFQNEAQLEKSRLLSDRFSAERPKGSFSTLEIQRTEQGDSAMYLCAREGPGTDTQYFGPGTRLTVL.

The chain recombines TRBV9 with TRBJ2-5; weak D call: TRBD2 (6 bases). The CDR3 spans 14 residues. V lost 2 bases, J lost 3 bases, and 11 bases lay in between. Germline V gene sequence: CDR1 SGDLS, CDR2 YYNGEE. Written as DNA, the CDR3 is TGTGCCAGCAGCGTGGGGGGACCAAAAGAGACCCAGTACTTC. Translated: CASSVGGPKETQYF.

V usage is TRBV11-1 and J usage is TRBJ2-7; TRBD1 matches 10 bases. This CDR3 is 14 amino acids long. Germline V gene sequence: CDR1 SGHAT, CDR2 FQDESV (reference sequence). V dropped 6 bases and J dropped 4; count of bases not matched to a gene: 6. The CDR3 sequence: CASRDRDRGYEQYF. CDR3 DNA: TGTGCCAGCAGAGACCGGGACAGGGGTTACGAGCAGTACTTC.

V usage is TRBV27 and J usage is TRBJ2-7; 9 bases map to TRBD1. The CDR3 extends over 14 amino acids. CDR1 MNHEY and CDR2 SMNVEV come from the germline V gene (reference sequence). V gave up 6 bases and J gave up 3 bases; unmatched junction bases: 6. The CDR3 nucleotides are TGTGCCAGCAGCGGCCGGGACAGGGACTACGAGCAGTACTTC. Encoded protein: CASSGRDRDYEQYF.

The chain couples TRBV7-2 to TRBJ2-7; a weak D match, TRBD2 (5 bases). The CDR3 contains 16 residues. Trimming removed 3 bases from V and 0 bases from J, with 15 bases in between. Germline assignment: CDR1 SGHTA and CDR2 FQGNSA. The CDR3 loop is CASSFALQRTSYEQYF. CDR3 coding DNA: TGTGCCAGCAGCTTTGCCCTCCAGCGGACCTCCTACGAGCAGTACTTC. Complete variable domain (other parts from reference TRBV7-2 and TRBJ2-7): GAGVSQSPSNKVTEKGKDVELRCDPISGHTALYWYRQSLGQGLEFLIYFQGNSAPDKSGLPSDRFSAERTGGSVSTLTIQRTQQEDSAVYLCASSFALQRTSYEQYFGPGTRLTVT.

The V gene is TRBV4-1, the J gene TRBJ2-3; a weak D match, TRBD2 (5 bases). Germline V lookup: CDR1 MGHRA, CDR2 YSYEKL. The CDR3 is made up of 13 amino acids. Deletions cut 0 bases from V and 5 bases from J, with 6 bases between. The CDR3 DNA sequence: TGCGCCAGCAGCCAAGAGAGCGGAGATACGCAGTATTTT. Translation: CASSQESGDTQYF.

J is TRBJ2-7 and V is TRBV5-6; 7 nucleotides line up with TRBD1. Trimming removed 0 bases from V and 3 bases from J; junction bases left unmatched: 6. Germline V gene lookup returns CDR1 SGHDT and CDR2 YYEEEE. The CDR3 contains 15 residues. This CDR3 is CASSLVTGTDYEQYF. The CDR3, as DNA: TGTGCCAGCAGCTTGGTAACCGGGACAGACTACGAGCAGTACTTC.

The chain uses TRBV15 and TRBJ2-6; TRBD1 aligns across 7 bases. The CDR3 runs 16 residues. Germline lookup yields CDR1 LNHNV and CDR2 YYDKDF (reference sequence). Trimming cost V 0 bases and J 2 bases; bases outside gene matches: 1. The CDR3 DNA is TGTGCCACCAGCAGAGAGACAGGGACTGGGGCCAACGTCCTGACTTTC. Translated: CATSRETGTGANVLTF.

In DNA form, the CDR3 reads TGTGCCAGCAGCTTCCCCACATCGAACACTGAAGCTTTCTTT. It specifies CASSFPTSNTEAFF. This rearrangement joins TRBV5-6 to TRBJ1-1; D ambiguous. Germline assignment: CDR1 SGHDT and CDR2 YYEEEE. Trimming shortened V by 2 bases and J by 1 base, and 9 bases separated the two germline ends. The CDR3 has 14 residues.

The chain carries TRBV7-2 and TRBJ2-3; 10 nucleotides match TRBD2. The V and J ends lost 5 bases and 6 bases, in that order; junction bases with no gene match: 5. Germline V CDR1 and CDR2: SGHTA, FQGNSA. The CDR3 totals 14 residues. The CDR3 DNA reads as TGTGCCAGCAGCCCATCTAGCGGGAGTGATACGCAGTATTTT. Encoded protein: CASSPSSGSDTQYF.

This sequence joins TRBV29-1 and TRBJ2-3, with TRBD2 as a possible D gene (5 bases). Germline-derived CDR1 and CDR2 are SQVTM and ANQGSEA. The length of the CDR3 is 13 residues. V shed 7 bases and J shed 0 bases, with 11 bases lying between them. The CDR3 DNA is TGCAGCGACGGGAAGACTAGCACAGATACGCAGTATTTT. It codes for CSDGKTSTDTQYF.

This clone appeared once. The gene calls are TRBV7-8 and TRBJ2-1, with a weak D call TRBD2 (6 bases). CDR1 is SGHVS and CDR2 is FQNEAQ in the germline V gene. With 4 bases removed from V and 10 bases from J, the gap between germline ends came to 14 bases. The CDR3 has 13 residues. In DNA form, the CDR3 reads TGTGCCAGCAGCTCCAGCCCTACTAGCGAGCAGTTCTTC. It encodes CASSSSPTSEQFF.

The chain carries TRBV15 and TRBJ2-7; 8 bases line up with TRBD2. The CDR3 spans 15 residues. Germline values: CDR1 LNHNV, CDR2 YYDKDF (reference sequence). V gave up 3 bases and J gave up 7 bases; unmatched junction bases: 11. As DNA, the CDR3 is TGTGCCACCAGCAGCAGGTCGGGGGGGCGCCGGGAGCAGTACTTC. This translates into CATSSRSGGRREQYF.

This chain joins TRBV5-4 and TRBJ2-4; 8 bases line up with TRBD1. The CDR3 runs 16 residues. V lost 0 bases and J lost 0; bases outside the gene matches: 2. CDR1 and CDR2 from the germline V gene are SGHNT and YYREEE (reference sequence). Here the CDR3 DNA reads TGTGCCAGCAGCTTGGGACAGGGGAGAGCCAAAAACATTCAGTACTTC. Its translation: CASSLGQGRAKNIQYF.

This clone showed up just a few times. The CDR3 loop reads CASRKQGNQETQYF. CDR3 sequence (DNA): TGTGCCAGCAGAAAACAGGGAAACCAAGAGACCCAGTACTTC. This chain connects TRBV6-5 to TRBJ2-5, with TRBD1 as a possible D gene (6 bases). The ends were cut back, 6 bases at V and 0 bases at J, with 11 bases in the middle. CDR1 is MNHEY, CDR2 SVGAGI, per germline. The CDR3 is made up of 14 amino acids.

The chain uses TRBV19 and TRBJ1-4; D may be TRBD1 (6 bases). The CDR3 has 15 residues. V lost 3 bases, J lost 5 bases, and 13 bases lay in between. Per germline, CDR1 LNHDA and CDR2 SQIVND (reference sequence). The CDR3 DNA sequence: TGTGCCAGTAGTATTTCGAGGGGGTGGAATGAAAAACTGTTTTTT. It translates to CASSISRGWNEKLFF.

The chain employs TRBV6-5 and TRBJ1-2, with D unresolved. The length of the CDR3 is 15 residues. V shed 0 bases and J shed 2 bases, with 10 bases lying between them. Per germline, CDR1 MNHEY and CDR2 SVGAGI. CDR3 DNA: TGTGCCAGCAGTTACTCGAGGGCCGGCAACTATGGCTACACCTTC. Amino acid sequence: CASSYSRAGNYGYTF.

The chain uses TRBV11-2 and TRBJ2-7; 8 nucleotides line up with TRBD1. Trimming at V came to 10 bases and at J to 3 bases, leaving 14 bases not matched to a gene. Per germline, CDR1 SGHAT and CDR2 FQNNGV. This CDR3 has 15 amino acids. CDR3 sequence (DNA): TGTGCCACTGCACAGACCAGGGACAGGAACTACGAGCAGTACTTC. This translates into CATAQTRDRNYEQYF.

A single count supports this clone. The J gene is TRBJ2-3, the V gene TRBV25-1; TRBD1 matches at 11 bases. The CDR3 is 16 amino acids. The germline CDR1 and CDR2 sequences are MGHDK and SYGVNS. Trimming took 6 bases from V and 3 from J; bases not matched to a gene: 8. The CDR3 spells CASSAGTGGFTDTQYF. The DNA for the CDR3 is TGTGCCAGCAGCGCCGGGACAGGGGGTTTTACAGATACGCAGTATTTT.

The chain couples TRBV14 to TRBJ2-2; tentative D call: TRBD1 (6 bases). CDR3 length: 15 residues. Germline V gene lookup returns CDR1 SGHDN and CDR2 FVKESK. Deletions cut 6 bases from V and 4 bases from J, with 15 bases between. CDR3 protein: CASRALVGGTGELFF. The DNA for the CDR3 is TGTGCCAGCAGAGCCTTAGTAGGGGGCACCGGGGAGCTGTTTTTT.

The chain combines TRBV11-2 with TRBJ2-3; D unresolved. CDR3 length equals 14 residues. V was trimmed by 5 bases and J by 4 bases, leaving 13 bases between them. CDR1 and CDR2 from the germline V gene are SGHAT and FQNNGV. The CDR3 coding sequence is TGTGCCAGCAGCCCCGCCAGTCCTTCAGATACGCAGTATTTT. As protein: CASSPASPSDTQYF.

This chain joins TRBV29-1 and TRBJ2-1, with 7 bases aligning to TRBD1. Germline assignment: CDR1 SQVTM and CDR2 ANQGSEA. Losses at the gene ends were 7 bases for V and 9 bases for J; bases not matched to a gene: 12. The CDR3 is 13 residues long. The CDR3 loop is CSGQQGLDGEQFF. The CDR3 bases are TGCAGCGGCCAACAGGGGTTGGACGGTGAGCAGTTCTTC.

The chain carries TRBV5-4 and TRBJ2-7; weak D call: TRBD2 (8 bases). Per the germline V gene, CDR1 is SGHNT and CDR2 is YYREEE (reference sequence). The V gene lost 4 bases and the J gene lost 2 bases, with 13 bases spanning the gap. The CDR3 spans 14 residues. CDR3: CASSPGGLAYEQYF. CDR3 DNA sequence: TGTGCCAGCAGCCCAGGGGGACTAGCCTACGAGCAGTACTTC. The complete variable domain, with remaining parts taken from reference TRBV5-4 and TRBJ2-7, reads ETGVTQSPTHLIKTRGQQVTLRCSSQSGHNTVSWYQQALGQGPQFIFQYYREEENGRGNFPPRFSGLQFPNYSSELNVNALELDDSALYLCASSPGGLAYEQYFGPGTRLTVT.

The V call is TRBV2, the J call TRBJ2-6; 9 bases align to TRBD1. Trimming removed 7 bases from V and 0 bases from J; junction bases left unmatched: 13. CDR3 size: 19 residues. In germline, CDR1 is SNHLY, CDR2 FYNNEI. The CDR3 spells CASTPTRTGASSGANVLTF. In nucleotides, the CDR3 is TGTGCCAGCACTCCTACTCGGACAGGGGCGAGCTCTGGGGCCAACGTCCTGACTTTC.